The 14 T cell receptor beta chains presented below share a single source sample, sequenced in a study of vaccination and CD4 T cells after COVID-19. Specified treatment: roughly ten-day PBMC culture with coronavirus spike peptide pools or control peptides (ViraFEST assay). The antigens for these receptors are not known. Oncomine TCR Beta short-read sequencing was applied to DNA from cultured CD4+ T cells. TCRdb ran MiXCR on the PCR reads and lists one entry per CDR3 protein. The sample includes fewer than 20,000 distinct CDR3 sequences, about three fifths of them seen just once. Sequencing used CD4+ T cells from blood, cultured in vitro, obtained before SARS-CoV-2 vaccination. Receptor source: a human donor who had recovered from COVID-19.

The chain couples TRBV12-3 or TRBV12-4 to TRBJ1-2, with TRBD1 matching over 7 bases. Losses at the gene ends were 6 bases for V and 2 bases for J; bases not matched to a gene: 3. The CDR3 extends over 13 amino acids. The CDR3 coding sequence is TGTGCCAGCAGAGCGGGACAGAACTATGGCTACACCTTC. Protein: CASRAGQNYGYTF.

This chain uses TRBV29-1 with TRBJ1-1; D gene ambiguous. Trimming took 1 base from V and 3 from J, leaving 6 bases between them. Germline CDR1 reads SQVTM; CDR2 reads ANQGSEA. This CDR3 is built from 12 residues. The CDR3 DNA sequence: TGCAGCGTTGAAGTCGAGTACACTGAAGCTTTCTTT. Its translation is CSVEVEYTEAFF. Together with reference TRBV29-1 and TRBJ1-1, the CDR3 gives the full variable domain: SAVISQKPSRDICQRGTSLTIQCQVDSQVTMMFWYRQQPGQSLTLIATANQGSEATYESGFVIDKFPISRPNLTFSTLTVSNMSPEDSSIYLCSVEVEYTEAFFGQGTRLTVV.

This clonotype turned up a few times. This chain uses TRBV20-1 with TRBJ2-2; 10 bases map to TRBD2. This CDR3 is 13 amino acids long. The germline gives CDR1 DFQATT, CDR2 SNEGSKA (reference sequence). After removal of 3 bases from V and 7 bases from J, the junction contained 2 bases not matched to a gene. CDR3 sequence reads: CSASTSGVGELFF. CDR3 bases: TGCAGTGCTAGCACTAGCGGGGTCGGGGAGCTGTTTTTT.

This clonotype was observed a single time. The V and J genes are TRBV30 and TRBJ1-1; D not certain. CDR3 size: 14 residues. Trimming stripped 3 bases from V and 0 bases from J, with 11 bases between. Germline CDR1 reads GTSNPN; CDR2 reads SVGIG (reference sequence). CDR3 loop: CAWSVSAMNTEAFF. Written as DNA, the CDR3 is TGTGCCTGGAGCGTATCCGCAATGAACACTGAAGCTTTCTTT.

This chain connects TRBV6-1 to TRBJ1-4; D ambiguous. V lost 5 bases to trimming and J lost 8 bases, with 12 bases between them. Looked up from germline, CDR1 is MNHNS and CDR2 is SASEGT. This CDR3 spans 13 amino acids. The CDR3 bases are TGTGCCAGCAGTAAGGACGTCCGGGAAAAACTGTTTTTT. Its protein is CASSKDVREKLFF.

The rearrangement links TRBV15 to TRBJ2-1; 8 positions match TRBD2. The trim removed 0 bases at V and 9 bases at J, leaving 7 bases unmatched. The CDR3 has 15 amino acids. CDR1 LNHNV and CDR2 YYDKDF come from the germline V gene (reference sequence). The CDR3 nucleotides are TGTGCCACCAGCAGAGATACGGGAGGGCCTGGTGAGCAGTTCTTC. It is translated as CATSRDTGGPGEQFF.

This chain links TRBV12-3 or TRBV12-4 with TRBJ1-1; D gene uncertain. V lost 8 bases, J lost 8 bases, and 12 bases lay in between. CDR3 length equals 11 residues. CDR3 sequence (DNA): TGTGCCAGCGCCCTCGTCCGGGAAGCTTTCTTT. Its protein is CASALVREAFF.

This clonotype turned up a few times. This rearrangement joins TRBV7-8 to TRBJ1-5, with D maybe TRBD1 (6 bases). Trimming stripped 6 bases from V and 3 bases from J, with 15 bases between. This CDR3 spans 15 amino acids. From germline, CDR1 is SGHVS and CDR2 FQNEAQ. The CDR3 region is CASSGGAGSNQPQHF. The CDR3 DNA reads as TGTGCCAGCAGTGGGGGGGCAGGGTCCAATCAGCCCCAGCATTTT.

This clonotype was recorded only once. The rearrangement uses TRBV7-3 and TRBJ2-3, with no clear D. This CDR3 region has 15 residues. V was shortened by 1 base and J by 1 base, with 9 bases between the two germline ends. Per the germline V gene, CDR1 is SGHTA and CDR2 is FQGTGA. The CDR3 DNA sequence: TGTGCCAGCAGCTTAAGAGGTTCGGGCACAGATACGCAGTATTTT. The encoded protein is CASSLRGSGTDTQYF.

The V and J genes are TRBV2 and TRBJ2-5; no reliable D call. Germline V lookup: CDR1 SNHLY, CDR2 FYNNEI. The V end lost 6 bases, the J end lost 7 bases, and 15 bases lay between the germline ends. The CDR3 contains 13 residues. CDR3 loop: CASRVPSPGTQYF. As DNA, the CDR3 is TGTGCCAGCAGGGTTCCCTCCCCCGGGACCCAGTACTTC.

The V and J genes are TRBV2 and TRBJ2-2, with 11 bases matching TRBD2. The CDR3 contains 16 residues. V lost 6 bases, J lost 1 base, and 4 bases stayed unmatched. Germline assignment: CDR1 SNHLY and CDR2 FYNNEI. CDR3 loop: CASRGTSGRNTGELFF. The CDR3 DNA is TGTGCCAGCAGAGGTACTAGCGGGAGGAACACCGGGGAGCTGTTTTTT.

The CDR3 here is CASSLGRVPTDTQYF. CDR3 DNA: TGTGCCAGCAGCTTAGGGCGGGTACCCACAGATACGCAGTATTTT. The chain employs TRBV7-2 and TRBJ2-3, with D perhaps TRBD2 (5 bases). The CDR3 contains 15 residues. In germline, CDR1 is SGHTA, CDR2 FQGNSA. V lost 1 base to trimming and J lost 2 bases, with 10 bases between them. The full variable domain, rest sourced from reference TRBV7-2 and TRBJ2-3, is GAGVSQSPSNKVTEKGKDVELRCDPISGHTALYWYRQSLGQGLEFLIYFQGNSAPDKSGLPSDRFSAERTGGSVSTLTIQRTQQEDSAVYLCASSLGRVPTDTQYFGPGTRLTVL.

There are a few counts of this clonotype. The V call is TRBV4-1, the J call TRBJ2-3; D uncertain. Germline V gives CDR1 MGHRA, CDR2 YSYEKL. This CDR3 is built from 14 residues. Trimming took 0 bases from V and 4 from J, leaving 8 bases between them. CDR3 protein: CASSQDRLADTQYF. CDR3 sequence (DNA): TGCGCCAGCAGCCAAGATAGACTTGCAGATACGCAGTATTTT.

This clonotype was counted between two and nine times. This sequence joins TRBV28 and TRBJ1-5; D gene uncertain. This CDR3 has 14 amino acids. Trimming removed 3 bases from V and 3 bases from J, with 9 bases in between. Germline-derived CDR1 and CDR2 are MDHEN and SYDVKM. The CDR3 DNA reads as TGTGCCAGCAGTTTCACGGGGTCCAATCAGCCCCAGCATTTT. It translates to CASSFTGSNQPQHF.